This T cell receptor (beta chain) was obtained from a study of blood T cell repertoires in COVID-19. Assay: immunoSEQ multiplex PCR; the TCRdb copy retains only in-frame clones and omits some. The sample has roughly 45,000 clones, more than 80% seen once. The CDR3 sequence is 15 residues long. Germline-derived CDR1 and CDR2 are MNHEY and SVGAGI. V gave up 7 bases and J gave up 4 bases; unmatched junction bases: 11. The sample taken for sequencing was peripheral blood. The clonotype originates from a man in his 60s with COVID-19, enrolled during active disease. This sequence joins TRBV6-5 and TRBJ1-1, with 8 nucleotides matching TRBD1. The CDR3 bases are TGTGCCAGCAAAAAACTGCAGGGGGCTAGCACTGAAGCTTTCTTT. It translates to CASKKLQGASTEAFF.